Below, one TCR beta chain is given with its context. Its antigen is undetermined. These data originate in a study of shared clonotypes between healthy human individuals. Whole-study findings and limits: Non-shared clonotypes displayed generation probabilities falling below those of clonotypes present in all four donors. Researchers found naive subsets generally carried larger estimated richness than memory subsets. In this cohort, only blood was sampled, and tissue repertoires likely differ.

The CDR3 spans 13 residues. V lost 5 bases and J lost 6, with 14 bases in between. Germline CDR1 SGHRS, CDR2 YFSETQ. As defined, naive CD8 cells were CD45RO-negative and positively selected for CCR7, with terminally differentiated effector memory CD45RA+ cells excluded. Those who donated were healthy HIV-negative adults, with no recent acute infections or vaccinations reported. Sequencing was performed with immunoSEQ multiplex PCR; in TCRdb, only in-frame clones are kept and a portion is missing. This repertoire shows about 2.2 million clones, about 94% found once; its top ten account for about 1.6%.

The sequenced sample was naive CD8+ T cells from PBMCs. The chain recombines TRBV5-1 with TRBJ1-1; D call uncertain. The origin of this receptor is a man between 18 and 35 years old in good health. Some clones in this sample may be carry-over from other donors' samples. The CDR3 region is CASRAGAPPEAFF. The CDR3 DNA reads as TGCGCCAGCAGAGCAGGAGCCCCTCCTGAAGCTTTCTTT.